Below, 10 T cell receptor beta chains from the same sample are listed, as sequenced in a study of blood T cell repertoires in COVID-19. TCRdb keeps only in-frame clones here, not all; method: immunoSEQ multiplex PCR. The sample records a few hundred thousand clones, about 82% being singletons. The sequenced material came from peripheral blood. Every receptor here comes from a man aged 50-59 years with active or convalescent COVID-19.

This sequence joins TRBV20-1 and TRBJ1-1; no firm D call. There are 11 residues in the CDR3. The ends were cut back, 0 bases at V and 11 bases at J, with 10 bases in the middle. Germline V gene sequence: CDR1 DFQATT, CDR2 SNEGSKA (reference sequence). The CDR3, as DNA: TGCAGTGCTAGAGAAGATATCGGGGCTTTCTTT. This encodes CSAREDIGAFF.

This rearrangement joins TRBV11-2 to TRBJ2-7; TRBD1 is a possible D gene (6 bases). The V gene's germline CDR1 is SGHAT and CDR2 FQNNGV. V was trimmed by 8 bases and J by 1 base, leaving 9 bases between them. The CDR3 covers 12 residues. The CDR3: CASAGDSYEQYF. The CDR3 DNA follows: TGTGCCAGCGCAGGGGATTCCTACGAGCAGTACTTC.

The rearrangement links TRBV19 to TRBJ2-1; TRBD2 is a possible D gene (6 bases). CDR1 and CDR2 from the germline V gene are LNHDA and SQIVND (reference sequence). V lost 7 bases and J lost 5, with 12 bases in between. The CDR3 runs 13 residues. CDR3 nucleotide sequence: TGTGCCAGTAAAGCAGCGGGCGACAATGAGCAGTTCTTC. Encoded protein: CASKAAGDNEQFF. The full variable domain, with the rest looked up from reference TRBV19 and TRBJ2-1, is DGGITQSPKYLFRKEGQNVTLSCEQNLNHDAMYWYRQDPGQGLRLIYYSQIVNDFQKGDIAEGYSVSREKKESFPLTVTSAQKNPTAFYLCASKAAGDNEQFFGPGTRLTVL.

DNA of the CDR3: TGTGCCAGCAGCCAAGATTCTACAGGGGGCCCCTCCTACGAGCAGTACTTC. Its translation is CASSQDSTGGPSYEQYF. The chain links TRBV3-1 (or the pseudogene TRBV3-2) to TRBJ2-7; TRBD1 matches 9 bases. The CDR3 totals 17 residues. In germline, CDR1 is LGHDT, CDR2 YNNKEL (reference sequence). V lost 0 bases, J lost 0 bases, and 6 bases stayed unmatched.

The chain uses TRBV4-1 and TRBJ2-7; D is perhaps TRBD2 (6 bases). Germline CDR1 and CDR2: MGHRA and YSYEKL. There are 17 residues in the CDR3. Trimming cost V 4 bases and J 2 bases, with 21 bases left between them. The CDR3 loop reads CASSLGWGGGGTYEQYF. DNA for the CDR3: TGCGCCAGCAGCCTTGGATGGGGTGGGGGAGGTACCTACGAGCAGTACTTC.

This chain joins TRBV5-1 and TRBJ2-2; TRBD1 aligns across 11 bases. V was pared by 3 bases and J by 1 base, with 14 bases of the junction left unmatched. The CDR3 consists of 20 residues. Germline V CDR1 and CDR2: SGHRS, YFSETQ. For the CDR3, the DNA is TGCGCCAGCAGCTGGCGGACAGGGGGCGTCCGAAAGAAGAACACCGGGGAGCTGTTTTTT. Protein sequence: CASSWRTGGVRKKNTGELFF.

This chain uses TRBV9 with TRBJ2-3; 11 nucleotides align to TRBD2. This CDR3 is built from 17 residues. In germline, CDR1 is SGDLS, CDR2 YYNGEE. J lost 1 base, V lost 0 bases, and 4 bases had no gene match. The CDR3 DNA sequence: TGTGCCAGCAGCGTAGCGACACTAGCGGGAGGCACAGATACGCAGTATTTT. Its protein is CASSVATLAGGTDTQYF.

This chain joins TRBV12-5 and TRBJ1-4; a possible D gene is TRBD1 (5 bases). The CDR3 spans 16 residues. Germline-derived CDR1 and CDR2 are LGHNT and FRNRAP. The V end lost 3 bases, the J end lost 7 bases, and 18 bases lay between the germline ends. Here the CDR3 reads CASGFPLVQGGEKLFF. The CDR3 nucleotides read TGTGCTAGTGGTTTTCCCTTGGTGCAGGGTGGTGAAAAACTGTTTTTT. Based on the CDR3 plus reference TRBV12-5 and TRBJ1-4, the full variable domain is DARVTQTPRHKVTEMGQEVTMRCQPILGHNTVFWYRQTMMQGLELLAYFRNRAPLDDSGMPKDRFSAEMPDATLATLKIQPSEPRDSAVYFCASGFPLVQGGEKLFFGSGTQLSVL.

The chain links TRBV19 to TRBJ1-5; the D is unclear. This CDR3 is built from 15 residues. Germline V gene sequence: CDR1 LNHDA, CDR2 SQIVND (reference sequence). V lost 3 bases and J 6 bases, leaving 15 bases between the germline ends. DNA of the CDR3: TGTGCCAGTAGTATTTTTCAGGTCGTGGGTCAGCCCCAGCATTTT. Amino acids: CASSIFQVVGQPQHF.

This chain joins TRBV30 and TRBJ2-5; 7 bases agree with TRBD1. The V gene's germline CDR1 is GTSNPN and CDR2 SVGIG (reference sequence). The CDR3 covers 10 residues. CDR3 DNA: TGTGCTCAGGGGGAGGAGACCCAGTACTTC. It is translated as CAQGEETQYF.